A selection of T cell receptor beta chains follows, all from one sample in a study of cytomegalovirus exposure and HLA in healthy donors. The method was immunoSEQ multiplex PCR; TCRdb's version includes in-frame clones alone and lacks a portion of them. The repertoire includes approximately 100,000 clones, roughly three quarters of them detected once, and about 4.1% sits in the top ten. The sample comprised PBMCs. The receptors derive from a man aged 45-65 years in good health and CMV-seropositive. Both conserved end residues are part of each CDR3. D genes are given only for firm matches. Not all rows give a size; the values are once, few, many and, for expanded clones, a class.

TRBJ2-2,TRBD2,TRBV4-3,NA,CASSQGGRGRTGELFF,TGCGCCAGCAGCCAAGGCGGGAGAGGCCGCACCGGGGAGCTGTTTTTT
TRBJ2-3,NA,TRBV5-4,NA,CASSSAASPSTDTQYF,TGTGCCAGCAGCTCCGCGGCTAGTCCTAGCACAGATACGCAGTATTTT
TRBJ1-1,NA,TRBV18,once,CASSPQGPVPNTEAFF,TGTGCCAGCTCACCCCAGGGGCCAGTCCCAAACACTGAAGCTTTCTTT
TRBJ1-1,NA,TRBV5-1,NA,CASSPSSFGTEAFF,TGCGCCAGCAGCCCCTCGAGTTTTGGCACTGAAGCTTTCTTT
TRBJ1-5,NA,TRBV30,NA,CAWRYSNQPQHF,TGTGCCTGGAGGTATAGCAATCAGCCCCAGCATTTT
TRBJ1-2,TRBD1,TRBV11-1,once,CASSLGQGSAYTF,TGTGCCAGCAGCTTGGGACAGGGGTCGGCTTACACCTTC
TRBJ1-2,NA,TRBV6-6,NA,CATRQDNYGYTF,TGTGCCACTCGACAGGATAACTATGGCTACACCTTC
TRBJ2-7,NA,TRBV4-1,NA,CASSPTRTYEQYF,TGCGCCAGCAGCCCGACTCGAACCTACGAGCAGTACTTC
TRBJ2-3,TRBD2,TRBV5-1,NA,CASSSAGGPHDTQYF,TGCGCCAGCAGCTCTGCGGGAGGGCCCCACGATACGCAGTATTTT
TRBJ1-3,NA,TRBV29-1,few,CSVEDSHSGNTIYF,TGCAGCGTTGAAGATTCCCACTCTGGAAACACCATATATTTT
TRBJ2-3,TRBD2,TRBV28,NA,CASSAPGTSGRYTDTQYF,TGTGCCAGCAGTGCCCCCGGGACTAGCGGGAGGTACACAGATACGCAGTATTTT
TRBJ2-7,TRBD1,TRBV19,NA,CASSLEGGWPVYEQYF,TGTGCCAGTAGTCTAGAAGGGGGCTGGCCGGTCTACGAGCAGTACTTC
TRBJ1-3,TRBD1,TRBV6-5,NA,CASRRQGSGNTIYF,TGTGCCAGCAGGCGACAGGGTTCTGGAAACACCATATATTTT
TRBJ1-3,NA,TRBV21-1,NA,CASSKTKQGLSGNTIYF,TGTGCCAGCAGCAAAACTAAACAGGGGCTCTCTGGAAACACCATATATTTT
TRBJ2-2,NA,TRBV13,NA,CASSSERTGELFF,TGTGCCAGCAGCTCAGAGCGCACCGGGGAGCTGTTTTTT
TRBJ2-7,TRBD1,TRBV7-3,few,CASSSRGQGEQYF,TGTGCCAGCAGCTCTAGGGGGCAGGGCGAGCAGTACTTC
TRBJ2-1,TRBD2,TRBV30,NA,CAWSATSGVGGEQFF,TGTGCCTGGAGCGCTACTAGCGGGGTAGGTGGTGAGCAGTTCTTC
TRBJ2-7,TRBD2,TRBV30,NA,CAWSTKTSGINEQYF,TGTGCCTGGAGTACAAAGACTAGCGGGATAAACGAGCAGTACTTC
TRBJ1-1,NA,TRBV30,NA,CAWGQREAFF,TGTGCCTGGGGACAGCGGGAAGCTTTCTTT
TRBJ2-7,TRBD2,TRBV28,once,CATGGFEQYF,TGTGCCACGGGGGGGTTCGAGCAGTACTTC
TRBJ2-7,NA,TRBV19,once,CASRTTGTGSSYEQYF,TGTGCCAGTAGAACAACCGGGACCGGGAGCTCCTACGAGCAGTACTTC
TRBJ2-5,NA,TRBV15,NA,CATSRTVGETQYF,TGTGCCACCAGCCGGACAGTGGGGGAGACCCAGTACTTC
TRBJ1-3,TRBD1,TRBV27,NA,CASRDRFAGNTIYF,TGTGCCAGCCGGGACAGGTTTGCTGGAAACACCATATATTTT
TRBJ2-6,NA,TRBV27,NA,CPGPTKVSSGANVLTF,TGCCCAGGGCCAACGAAGGTGAGCTCTGGGGCCAACGTCCTGACTTTC
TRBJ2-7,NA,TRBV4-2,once,CASSRERSYEQYF,TGTGCCAGCAGCCGGGAGCGTTCCTACGAGCAGTACTTC
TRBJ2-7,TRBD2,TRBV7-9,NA,CASSLAAAGGEQYF,TGTGCCAGCAGCTTAGCGGCCGCGGGGGGCGAGCAGTACTTC
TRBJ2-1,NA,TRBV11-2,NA,CASSPSNEQFF,TGTGCCAGCAGCCCTTCCAATGAGCAGTTCTTC
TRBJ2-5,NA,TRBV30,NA,CAWAGRRETQYF,TGTGCCTGGGCGGGACGACGGGAGACCCAGTACTTC
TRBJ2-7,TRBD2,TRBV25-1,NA,CASSSTSPGGPTEQYF,TGTGCCAGCAGCTCTACGTCTCCGGGAGGGCCTACTGAGCAGTACTTC
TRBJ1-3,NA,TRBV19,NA,CASSISGSQRTSLSGNTIYF,TGTGCCAGTAGTATATCGGGCAGCCAAAGGACTTCTCTCTCTGGAAACACCATATATTTT
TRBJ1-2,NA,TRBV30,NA,CAWSWRGRNYGYTF,TGTGCCTGGAGTTGGCGGGGCCGGAACTATGGCTACACCTTC
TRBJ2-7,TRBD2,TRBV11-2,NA,CASSNYEAGDRYEQYF,TGTGCCAGCAGCAATTACGAAGCGGGAGATCGGTACGAGCAGTACTTC
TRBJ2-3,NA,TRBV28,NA,CASGGWVSTDTQYF,TGTGCCAGCGGAGGGTGGGTAAGCACAGATACGCAGTATTTT
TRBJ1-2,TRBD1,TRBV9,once,CASSVDSGTVYGYTF,TGTGCCAGCAGCGTAGACTCCGGGACAGTCTATGGCTACACCTTC
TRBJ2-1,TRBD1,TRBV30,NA,CAWEGQGHNEQFF,TGTGCCTGGGAAGGACAGGGACACAATGAGCAGTTCTTC
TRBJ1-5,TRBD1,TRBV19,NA,CASSPTGGWGNQPQHF,TGTGCCAGTAGTCCCACAGGGGGTTGGGGCAATCAGCCCCAGCATTTT
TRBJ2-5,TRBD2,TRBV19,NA,CASSILAGQETQYF,TGTGCCAGTAGTATCCTAGCGGGCCAAGAGACCCAGTACTTC
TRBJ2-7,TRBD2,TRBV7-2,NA,CASSFYPSGTYEQYF,TGTGCCAGCAGCTTTTATCCTAGCGGTACCTACGAGCAGTACTTC
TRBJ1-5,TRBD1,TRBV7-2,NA,CASSFGQGIDQPQHF,TGTGCCAGCAGCTTCGGACAGGGGATAGATCAGCCCCAGCATTTT
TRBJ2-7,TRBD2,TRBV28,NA,CASSSGLAGISYEQYF,TGTGCCAGCAGTTCCGGACTAGCGGGCATATCCTACGAGCAGTACTTC
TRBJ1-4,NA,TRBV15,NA,CATSRERQSNEKLFF,TGTGCCACCAGCAGAGAGCGACAGTCGAATGAAAAACTGTTTTTT
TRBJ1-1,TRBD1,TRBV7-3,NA,CASSPTPDRGFGEAFF,TGTGCCAGCAGCCCGACCCCGGACAGGGGGTTCGGTGAAGCTTTCTTT
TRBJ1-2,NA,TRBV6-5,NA,CASTKFGGNGYTF,TGTGCCAGCACTAAATTTGGGGGCAATGGCTACACCTTC
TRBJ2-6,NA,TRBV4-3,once,CASSQETAGHFSGANVLTF,TGCGCCAGCAGCCAAGAGACGGCAGGCCATTTCTCTGGGGCCAACGTCCTGACTTTC
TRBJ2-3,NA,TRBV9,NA,CASSPGVLGGTDTQYF,TGTGCCAGCAGCCCTGGGGTGTTGGGAGGCACAGATACGCAGTATTTT
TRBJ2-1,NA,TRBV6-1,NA,CASSEGDSYNEQFF,TGTGCCAGCAGTGAGGGCGACTCCTACAATGAGCAGTTCTTC
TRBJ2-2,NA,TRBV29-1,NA,CSVTLGGTGELFF,TGCAGCGTGACATTGGGCGGGACCGGGGAGCTGTTTTTT
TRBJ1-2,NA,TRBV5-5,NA,CASSLALGGAGRINYGYTF,TGTGCCAGCAGCTTGGCCCTAGGGGGGGCAGGACGAATTAACTATGGCTACACCTTC
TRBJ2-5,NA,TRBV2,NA,CASKQETQYF,TGTGCCAGTAAACAAGAGACCCAGTACTTC
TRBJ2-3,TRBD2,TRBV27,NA,CASRLGLVEDTQYF,TGTGCCAGCAGACTGGGACTAGTTGAAGATACGCAGTATTTT
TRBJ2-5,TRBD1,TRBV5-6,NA,CASSRGQAEWTQYF,TGTGCCAGCAGCAGGGGACAGGCTGAATGGACCCAGTACTTC
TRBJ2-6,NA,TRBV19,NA,CASTTSGGFGANVLTF,TGTGCCAGTACCACTTCGGGGGGCTTTGGGGCCAACGTCCTGACTTTC
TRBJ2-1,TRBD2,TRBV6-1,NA,CASSWTSGGYNEQFF,TGTGCCAGCAGTTGGACTAGCGGGGGTTACAATGAGCAGTTCTTC
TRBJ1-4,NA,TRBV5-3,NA,CARSPQGKPNEKLFF,TGTGCCAGAAGCCCACAGGGAAAGCCTAATGAAAAACTGTTTTTT
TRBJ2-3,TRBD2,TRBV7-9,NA,CASKEREGNMQYF,TGTGCCAGCAAAGAGCGGGAGGGTAATATGCAGTATTTT
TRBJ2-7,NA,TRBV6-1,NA,CASSEPVPYEQYF,TGTGCCAGCAGTGAACCAGTTCCCTACGAGCAGTACTTC